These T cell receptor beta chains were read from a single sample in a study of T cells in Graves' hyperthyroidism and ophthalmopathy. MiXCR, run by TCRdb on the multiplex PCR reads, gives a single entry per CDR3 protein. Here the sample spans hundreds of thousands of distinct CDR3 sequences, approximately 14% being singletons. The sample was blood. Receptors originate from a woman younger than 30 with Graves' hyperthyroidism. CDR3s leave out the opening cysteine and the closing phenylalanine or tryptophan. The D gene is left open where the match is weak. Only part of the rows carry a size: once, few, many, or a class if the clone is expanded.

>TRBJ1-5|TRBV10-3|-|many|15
AISESNTLYSNQPQH
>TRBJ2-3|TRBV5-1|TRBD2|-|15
ASSLTGTSGVTDTQY
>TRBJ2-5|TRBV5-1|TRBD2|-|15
ASSSRLAGFRQETQY
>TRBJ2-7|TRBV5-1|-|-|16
ASSSRRGKSTGSYEQY
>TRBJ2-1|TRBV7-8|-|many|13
ASSFGRANPQEQF
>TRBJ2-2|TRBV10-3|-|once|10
ASGPRGGELF
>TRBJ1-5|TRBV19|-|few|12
ASSIGLLDRAQH
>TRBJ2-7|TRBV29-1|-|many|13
SVERPGTSMGEQY
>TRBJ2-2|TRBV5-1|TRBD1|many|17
ASSSLNRGLFQNTGELF
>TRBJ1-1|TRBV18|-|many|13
ASSPPPAGHTEAF
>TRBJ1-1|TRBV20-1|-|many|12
SASPRVMNTEAF
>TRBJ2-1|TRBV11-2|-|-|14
ASRPLGGRSYNEQF
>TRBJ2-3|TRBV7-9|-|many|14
ASSFTRIVVADTQY
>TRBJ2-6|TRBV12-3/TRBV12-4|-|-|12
ASSWGYGANVLT
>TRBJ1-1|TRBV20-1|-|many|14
SARDPLPGRNTEAF
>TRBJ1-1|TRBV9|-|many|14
ASSVVPGSVNTEAF
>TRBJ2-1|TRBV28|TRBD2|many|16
ASSSRLAGGPMGGEQF
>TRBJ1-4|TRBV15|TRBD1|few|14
ATSLGPDRGNEKLF
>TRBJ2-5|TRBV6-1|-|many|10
ASSWSQETQY
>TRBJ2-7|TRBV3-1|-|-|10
ASSQGSNEQY
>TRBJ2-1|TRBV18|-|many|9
ASSPKNEQF
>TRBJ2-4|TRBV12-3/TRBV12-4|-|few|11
ASSFSWENIQY
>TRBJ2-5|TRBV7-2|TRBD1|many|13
ASSLGGTGGETQY
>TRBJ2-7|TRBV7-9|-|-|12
ASSPVEKRYEQY
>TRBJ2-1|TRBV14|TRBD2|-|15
ASSPPGSGGSYSEQF
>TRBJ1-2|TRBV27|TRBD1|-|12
ASSRDSSNYGYT
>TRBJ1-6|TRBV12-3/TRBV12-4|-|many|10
ASSFRQSPLH
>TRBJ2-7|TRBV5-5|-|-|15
ASSLSAARGLSYEQY
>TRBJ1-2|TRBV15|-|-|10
ATSRPNYGYT
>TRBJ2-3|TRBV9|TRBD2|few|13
ASSAEAGREGTQY
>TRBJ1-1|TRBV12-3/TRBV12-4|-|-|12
ASSAATGFTEAF
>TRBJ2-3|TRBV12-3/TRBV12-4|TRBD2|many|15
ASRTGTSGISTDTQY
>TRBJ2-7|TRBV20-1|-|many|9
SARMNYEQY
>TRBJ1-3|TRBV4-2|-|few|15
ASSPSPGGSSGNTIY
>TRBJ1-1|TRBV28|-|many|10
ASSPIQRRAF
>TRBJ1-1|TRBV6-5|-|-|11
ASSWGENTEAF